Only one count was recorded for the clone carrying this TCR beta chain. Libraries were prepared by immunoSEQ multiplex PCR; TCRdb keeps only in-frame clonotypes and omits some of them. The sample includes approximately 2.4 million clones, around 95% of them seen just once. Germline CDR1 reads SGHRS; CDR2 reads YFSETQ. V lost 0 bases and J lost 3; bases outside the gene matches: 7. The CDR3 has 16 residues. The data originate from a study of shared clonotypes between healthy human individuals. The receptor comes from a man between 18 and 35 years old in good health. The chain links TRBV5-1 to TRBJ2-3; 7 bases are shared with TRBD1. Specimen: naive CD4+ T cells sorted from blood. Regarding subset: CD45RA+ positively selected. In DNA form, the CDR3 reads TGCGCCAGCAGCTTGGGGACAGGATCAGCGACAGATACGCAGTATTTT. This codes for CASSLGTGSATDTQYF.